This T cell receptor (beta chain) came from a study of identical twins. Study-wide findings and caveats: Memory repertoires showed no such pattern, whereas abundant cord blood beta clonotypes carried fewer insertions.

Template switching created a universal primer site, and the cDNA included unique molecular identifiers. TCRdb passed the 5' RACE reads through MiXCR, listing each CDR3 protein once. The sample yields around 250,000 distinct CDR3 sequences, roughly 13% seen once. This CDR3 region has 13 residues. Trimming cost V 1 base and J 14 bases; bases outside gene matches: 8. From germline, CDR1 is SGHTA and CDR2 FQGNSA. Healthy Caucasians provided all donations. This clonotype was picked up a small number of times. Its antigen remains unidentified. A further study also used this sample, focusing on yellow fever vaccine responses in identical twins. This second study says: Twin vaccine T cell responses reportedly seemed partly convergent, partly personalized.

Sequencing was performed on memory (CD45RO+) T cells sorted from blood. This TCR came from a woman aged 18-29 years in good health. The rearrangement uses TRBV7-2 and TRBJ2-5, with TRBD2 matching 9 bases. CDR3 bases: TGTGCCAGCAGCTTAGATCCTAGCGGGGAAGTTTACTTC. This gives the protein CASSLDPSGEVYF.